Sequencing of this T cell receptor beta chain was carried out in a study of T cell changes during pregnancy in multiple sclerosis. The CDR3 spans 15 residues. Looked up from germline, CDR1 is LNHNV and CDR2 is YYDKDF (reference sequence). The trim removed 3 bases at V and 2 bases at J, leaving 0 bases unmatched. Some clones are missing from TCRdb's copy, which holds only in-frame ones; the method was immunoSEQ multiplex PCR. The sample lists over 50,000 clones; just under 90% were seen once. The rearrangement links TRBV15 to TRBJ2-7; 14 bases map to TRBD2. This specimen consisted of peripheral blood, obtained in the first trimester of pregnancy. The receptor's source is a female donor in good health, enrolled as a control in a pregnancy study. The CDR3 coding sequence is TGTGCCACCAGCAGGGGACTAGCGGGGGCCTACGAGCAGTACTTC. It encodes CATSRGLAGAYEQYF.